This T cell receptor beta chain was captured in a study of blood T cell repertoires in COVID-19. The overall study: Both acute and convalescent COVID-19 samples were obtained from the United States, Italy and Spain.

Sequencing was performed with immunoSEQ multiplex PCR; in TCRdb, only in-frame clones are kept and a portion is missing. The repertoire holds hundreds of thousands of clones, with 80% to 90% as singletons. Participants were aged roughly 18 to 89 years from 20 to 30 US areas. Participant reports of clinical history set cohort assignment. Germline CDR1 is MNHNS and CDR2 is SASEGT. The CDR3 runs to 13 residues. Trimming cost V 2 bases and J 7 bases, with 9 bases left between them. The source is a man in his late teens or twenties who had recovered from COVID-19. V usage is TRBV6-1 and J usage is TRBJ2-1; possibly TRBD1 for D (6 bases). Sequencing used PBMCs or T cells enriched from blood (not recorded which). CDR3 sequence: CASSEYRGNEQFF. The CDR3, as DNA: TGTGCCAGCAGTGAATATAGGGGGAATGAGCAGTTCTTC.